The present T cell receptor beta chain was sequenced within a study of cytomegalovirus exposure and HLA in healthy donors. Findings and limits, study-wide: In all likelihood, a cluster of highly shared sequence variants was a sequencing artifact. In a later analysis, compared with equally common non-associated chains, HLA-associated beta chains were more expanded. Reportedly, HLA-A and HLA-B alleles of most subjects were accurately predicted from TCR beta. In vitro testing confirmed three CMV-associated chains as specific for CMV antigens.

Germline V gene data show CDR1 as LNHDA and CDR2 as SQIVND (reference sequence). J gave up 0 bases and V 5 bases, and 6 bases lay outside the gene matches. This CDR3 is 15 amino acids long. Researchers ran the PCR with 60 Vbeta and 13 Jbeta primers. Using immunoSEQ multiplex PCR, the repertoire was profiled, and TCRdb retains in-frame clones only, with some absent. The repertoire has about 160,000 clones, 84% of them found once; the top ten carry roughly 6.7%. Points on this clone: Antigen unknown. Other DNA variants within this sample encode the same CDR3.

The sequenced sample consisted of PBMCs. V is TRBV19 and J is TRBJ1-2; 7 nucleotides agree with TRBD1. This TCR was recovered from a man aged 50-60 years in good health and CMV-seropositive. CDR3 in amino acids: CASSVVQGANYGYTF. The CDR3 DNA reads TGTGCCAGTAGTGTTGTGCAGGGGGCTAACTATGGCTACACCTTC.